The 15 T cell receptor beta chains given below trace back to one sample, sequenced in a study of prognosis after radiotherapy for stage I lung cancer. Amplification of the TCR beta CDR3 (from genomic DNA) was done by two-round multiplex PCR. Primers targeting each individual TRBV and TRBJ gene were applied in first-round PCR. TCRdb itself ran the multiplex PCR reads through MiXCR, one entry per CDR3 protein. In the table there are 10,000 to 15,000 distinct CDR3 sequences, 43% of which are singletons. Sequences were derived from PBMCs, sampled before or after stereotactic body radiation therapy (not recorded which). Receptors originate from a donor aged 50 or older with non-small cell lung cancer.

The CDR3 loop is CASSRARTAGRAGYLFF. The CDR3 bases are TGTGCCAGCAGCCGTGCCAGGACGGCGGGACGGGCCGGGTATCTGTTTTTT. The chain is built from TRBV11-2 and TRBJ2-2; D possibly corresponds to TRBD2 (6 bases). Germline CDR1 is SGHAT and CDR2 is FQNNGV. V was trimmed by 5 bases and J by 14 bases, leaving 30 bases between them. The CDR3 extends over 17 amino acids.

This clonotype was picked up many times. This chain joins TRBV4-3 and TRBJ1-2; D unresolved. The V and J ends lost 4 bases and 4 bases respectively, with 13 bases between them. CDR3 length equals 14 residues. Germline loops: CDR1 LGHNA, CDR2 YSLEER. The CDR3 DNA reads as TGCGCCAGCAGCCGAGATGACGGAACCTATGGCTACACCTTC. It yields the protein CASSRDDGTYGYTF.

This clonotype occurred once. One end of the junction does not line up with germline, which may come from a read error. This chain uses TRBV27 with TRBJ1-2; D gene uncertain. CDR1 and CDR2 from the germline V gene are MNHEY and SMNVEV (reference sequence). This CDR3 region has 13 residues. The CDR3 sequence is CASSSQAAYVYTF. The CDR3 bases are TGTGCCAGCAGTTCCCAGGCGGCGTATGTCTACACCTTC.

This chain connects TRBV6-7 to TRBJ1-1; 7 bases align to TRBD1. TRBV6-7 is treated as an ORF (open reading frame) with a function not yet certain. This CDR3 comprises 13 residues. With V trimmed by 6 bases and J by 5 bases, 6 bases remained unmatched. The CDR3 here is CASSPGTDTEAFF. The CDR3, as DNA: TGTGCCAGCAGCCCCGGGACAGATACTGAAGCTTTCTTT.

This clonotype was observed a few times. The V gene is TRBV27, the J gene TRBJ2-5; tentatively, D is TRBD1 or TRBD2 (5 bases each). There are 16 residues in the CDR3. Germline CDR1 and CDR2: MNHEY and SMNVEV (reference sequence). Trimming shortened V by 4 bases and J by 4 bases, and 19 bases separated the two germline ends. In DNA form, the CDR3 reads TGTGCCAGCAGTTCCCGTCGCGGTCGGGGCCCAGAGACCCAGTACTTC. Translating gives CASSSRRGRGPETQYF.

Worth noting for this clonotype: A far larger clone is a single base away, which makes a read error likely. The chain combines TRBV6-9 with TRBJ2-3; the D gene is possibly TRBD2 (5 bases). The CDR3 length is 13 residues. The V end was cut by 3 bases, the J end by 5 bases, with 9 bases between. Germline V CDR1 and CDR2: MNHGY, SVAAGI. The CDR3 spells CASSYGKKDTQYF. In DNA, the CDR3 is TGTGCCAGCAGTTACGGGAAGAAAGATACGCAGTATTTT.

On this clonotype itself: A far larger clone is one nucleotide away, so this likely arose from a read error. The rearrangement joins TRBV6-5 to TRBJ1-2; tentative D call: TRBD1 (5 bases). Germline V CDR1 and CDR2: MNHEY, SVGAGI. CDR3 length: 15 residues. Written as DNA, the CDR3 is TGTGCCAGCAGCCCCCGGCTCGGGGGGGACTATTGCTACACCTTC. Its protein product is CASSPRLGGDYCYTF.

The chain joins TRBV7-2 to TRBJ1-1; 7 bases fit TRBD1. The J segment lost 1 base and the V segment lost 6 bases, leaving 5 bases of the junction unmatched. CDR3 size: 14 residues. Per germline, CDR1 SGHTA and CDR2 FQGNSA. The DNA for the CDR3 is TGTGCCAGCAGATGGGGACAGACGAACACTGAAGCTTTCTTT. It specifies CASRWGQTNTEAFF.

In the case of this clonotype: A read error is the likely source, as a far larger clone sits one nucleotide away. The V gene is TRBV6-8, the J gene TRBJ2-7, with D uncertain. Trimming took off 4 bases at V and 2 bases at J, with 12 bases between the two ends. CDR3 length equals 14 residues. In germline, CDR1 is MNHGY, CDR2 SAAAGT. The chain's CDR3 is CASSSPVRTYEQYF. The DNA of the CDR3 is TGTGCCAGCAGTTCACCGGTACGTACCTACGAGCAGTACTTC.

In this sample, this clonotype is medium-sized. The CDR3 region has the DNA TGTGCCAGCAGTGGGGACATTGGTACACCCCTCCACTTT. It codes for CASSGDIGTPLHF. The rearrangement joins TRBV2 to TRBJ1-6; D perhaps matches TRBD1 (6 bases). The CDR3 spans 13 residues. V was shortened by 4 bases and J by 11 bases, with 12 bases between the two germline ends. Germline CDR1 reads SNHLY; CDR2 reads FYNNEI.

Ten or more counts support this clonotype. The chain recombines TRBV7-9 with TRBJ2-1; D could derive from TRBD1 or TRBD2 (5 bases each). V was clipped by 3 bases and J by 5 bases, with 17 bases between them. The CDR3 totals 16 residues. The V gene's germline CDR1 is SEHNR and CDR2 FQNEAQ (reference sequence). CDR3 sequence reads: CASSLGRRRSNNEQFF. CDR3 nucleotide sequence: TGTGCCAGCAGCTTGGGACGGCGCCGATCTAACAATGAGCAGTTCTTC.

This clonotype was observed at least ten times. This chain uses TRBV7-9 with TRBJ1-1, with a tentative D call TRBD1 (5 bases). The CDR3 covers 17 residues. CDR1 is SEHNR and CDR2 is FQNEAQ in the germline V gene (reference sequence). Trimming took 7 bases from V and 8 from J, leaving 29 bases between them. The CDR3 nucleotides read TGTGCCAGCACCAACACCAGGCAGGGTCACCCTTTCACCGAAGCTTTCTTT. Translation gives CASTNTRQGHPFTEAFF.

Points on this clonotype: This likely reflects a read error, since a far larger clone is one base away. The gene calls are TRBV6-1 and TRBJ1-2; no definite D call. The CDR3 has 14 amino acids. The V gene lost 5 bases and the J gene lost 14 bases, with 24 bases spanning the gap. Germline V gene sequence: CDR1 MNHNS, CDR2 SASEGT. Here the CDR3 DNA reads TGTGCCAGCAGTTCCCATGACGTGGTGGACGCGCAGACCTTC. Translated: CASSSHDVVDAQTF.

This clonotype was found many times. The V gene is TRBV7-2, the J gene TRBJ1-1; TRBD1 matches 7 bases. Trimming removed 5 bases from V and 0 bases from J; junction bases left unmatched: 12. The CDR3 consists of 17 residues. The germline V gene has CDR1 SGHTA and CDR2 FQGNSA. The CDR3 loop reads CASSLTGAPLMNTEAFF. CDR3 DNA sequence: TGTGCCAGCAGCCTAACAGGGGCACCATTAATGAACACTGAAGCTTTCTTT.

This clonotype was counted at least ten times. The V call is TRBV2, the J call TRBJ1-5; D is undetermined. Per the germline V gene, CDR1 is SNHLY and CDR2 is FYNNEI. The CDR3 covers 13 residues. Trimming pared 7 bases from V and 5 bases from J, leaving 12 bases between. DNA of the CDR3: TGTGCCAGCAAGGGCGCGGAAGATCAGCCCCAGCATTTT. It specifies CASKGAEDQPQHF.